This T cell receptor beta chain was recorded in a study of a mutant IDH1 vaccine in newly diagnosed glioma (dated by TCRdb to about 2021). The study in broad terms: Vaccination started 4-6 weeks after radiotherapy alone, or was given together with temozolomide cycles in the groups whose treatment included chemotherapy. Of the 25 to 40 patients who were treated, about 60% were male and approximately 38% were female, and the mean age was around 40 years. Before enrollment, patients had received standard therapy of radiotherapy alone, temozolomide alone, or radiochemotherapy with temozolomide; most received the combination. The week-35 safety follow-up took place at visit V12, and the week-47 end of study took place at visit V13. Peripheral blood was drawn at six visits: V03 (baseline), V05, V07, V10, V12 and V13. Longitudinal TCRB deep sequencing was performed for about 25 treated patients wherever samples were available for exploratory analyses. What the work shows at the level of the full study, not this receptor alone: Selection of PBMC samples for TCRB deep sequencing was based on availability. It was noted by the authors that analyses of patient blood samples could not be reproduced owing to sample limitations. Immune responses induced by the vaccine were seen in more than 85% of patients across multiple MHC alleles. Pseudoprogression seemed to be unrelated to changes in the top peripheral T cell clonotypes found by TCRB sequencing.

Libraries were made using the immunoSEQ multiplex PCR assay. The hsTCRB Kit was used according to the manufacturer's protocol to amplify rearranged TCR beta chain sequences. TCRB libraries were sequenced on an Illumina MiSeq. On the study's bioinformatics: The kit vendor's proprietary platform handled demultiplexing, trimming and gene mapping. Imported from immuneACCESS, the table was reduced by TCRdb to in-frame sequences with V and J called. These copies leave out some clones; in studies compared against another copy, an unresolved V gene accounts for under half, and the cause of the remainder is not known. Clone size and the V and J calls come from that table; the DNA yielded D and trimming. Here the sample has tens of thousands of clones; 70% to 90% occur a single time. The top ten hold roughly 2% of the sample. The CDR3 runs 15 amino acids, cysteine and phenylalanine included. Left in the record is the CDR3 DNA by itself, 45 bases read in frame from the first base. CDR1 and CDR2, per the germline V gene, are SGHDT and YYEEEE. The germline V end is reduced by 3 bases and the J end by 2 bases; junction bases left unmatched: 7.

Comment on this clone: Its antigen has not been determined. Per-base qualities were not stored, and no clone one base away is much larger.

In the paper's terms, the time point label means: week 35, safety follow-up. Each vaccine dose was 300 ug of a 20-mer mutant IDH1 peptide in Montanide, given subcutaneously with topical imiquimod. Across visits V03 through V10, patients got a total of eight vaccinations, given in weeks 1, 3, 5, 7, 11, 15, 19 and 23. The donors had newly diagnosed IDH1-mutant astrocytomas of WHO grade 3 or 4 that showed loss of nuclear ATRX. The samples were drawn from NOA16, a multicentre, single-arm, open-label phase I trial in Germany that tested a mutant IDH1 peptide vaccine in humans for the first time. Genomic DNA for TCRB sequencing was isolated from EDTA blood with the DNeasy Blood and Tissue Kit.

The input for sequencing was PBMCs, taken from a glioma patient whose treatment included an IDH1 peptide vaccine. This receptor chain uses TRBV5-6 and TRBJ2-5; the junction holds 7 bases that match TRBD1. The TCR was taken from a man aged 25 to 40 with glioma. The sequence in DNA is TGTGCCAGCAGCTCAGACAGGGAGTCACAAGAGACCCAGTACTTC. It is translated as CASSSDRESQETQYF. When the CDR3 is completed using the reference TRBV5-6 and TRBJ2-5 genes on either side, the full variable domain is DAGVTQSPTHLIKTRGQQVTLRCSPKSGHDTVSWYQQALGQGPQFIFQYYEEEERQRGNFPDRFSGHQFPNYSSELNVNALLLGDSALYLCASSSDRESQETQYFGPGTRLLVL.